The subject of this entry is one T cell receptor (beta chain). The ends were cut back, 6 bases at V and 1 base at J, with 13 bases in the middle. Germline CDR1 MNHNS, CDR2 SASEGT. This CDR3 contains 14 residues. The data were produced by immunoSEQ multiplex PCR, yet TCRdb's version contains in-frame clones alone and is incomplete. The sample contains around 29,000 clones, more than 75% of which appear only once. These data come from a study of T cell changes during pregnancy in multiple sclerosis. This receptor was identified in a female donor with multiple sclerosis, enrolled in a pregnancy study. Specimen: CD8+ T cells from peripheral blood mononuclear cells, collected after pregnancy. The J gene is TRBJ2-7, the V gene TRBV6-1, with D possibly being TRBD1 (6 bases). CDR3 protein: CASRRGTQSYEQYF. For the CDR3, the DNA is TGTGCCAGCAGGAGGGGGACCCAGTCCTACGAGCAGTACTTC.